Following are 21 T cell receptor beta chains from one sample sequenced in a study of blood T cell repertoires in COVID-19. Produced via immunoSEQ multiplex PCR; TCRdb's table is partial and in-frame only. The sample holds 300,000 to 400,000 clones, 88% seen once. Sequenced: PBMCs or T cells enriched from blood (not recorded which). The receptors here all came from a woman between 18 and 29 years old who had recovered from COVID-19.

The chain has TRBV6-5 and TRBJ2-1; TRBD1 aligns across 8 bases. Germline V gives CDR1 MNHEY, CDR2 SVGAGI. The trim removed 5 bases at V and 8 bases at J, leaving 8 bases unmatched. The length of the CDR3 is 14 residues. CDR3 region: CASSLGQALHEQFF. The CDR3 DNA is TGTGCCAGCAGTCTGGGACAGGCCCTCCATGAGCAGTTCTTC.

CDR3 sequence (DNA): TGTGCCATCAGTGAAGGGTTTGGCCGCGGGGGTAGCCCGGAGACCCAGTACTTC. This encodes CAISEGFGRGGSPETQYF. The chain couples TRBV10-3 to TRBJ2-5; 7 bases map to TRBD2. Germline V gene sequence: CDR1 ENHRY, CDR2 SYGVKD. V was pared by 3 bases and J by 5 bases, with 18 bases of the junction left unmatched. CDR3 length equals 18 residues.

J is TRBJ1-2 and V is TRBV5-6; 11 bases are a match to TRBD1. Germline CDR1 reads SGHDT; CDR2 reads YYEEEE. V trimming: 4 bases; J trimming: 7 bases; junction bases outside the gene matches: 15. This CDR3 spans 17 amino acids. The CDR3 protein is CASSRTFTGTGGGGYTF. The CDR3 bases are TGTGCCAGCAGCAGAACCTTTACCGGGACAGGGGGAGGTGGCTACACCTTC.

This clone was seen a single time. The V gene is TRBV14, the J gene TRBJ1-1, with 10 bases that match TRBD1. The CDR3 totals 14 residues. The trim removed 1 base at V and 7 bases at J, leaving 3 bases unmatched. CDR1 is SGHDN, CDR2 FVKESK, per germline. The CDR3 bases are TGTGCCAGCAGCCAAGTAGGGACAGGGGTTGAAGCTTTCTTT. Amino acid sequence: CASSQVGTGVEAFF.

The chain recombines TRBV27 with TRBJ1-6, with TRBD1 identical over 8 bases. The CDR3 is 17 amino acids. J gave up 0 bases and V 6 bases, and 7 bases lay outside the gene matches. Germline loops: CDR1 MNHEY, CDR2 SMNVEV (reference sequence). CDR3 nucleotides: TGTGCCAGCAGGGGACAGGAGGAGAGCTCCTATAATTCACCCCTCCACTTT. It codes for CASRGQEESSYNSPLHF.

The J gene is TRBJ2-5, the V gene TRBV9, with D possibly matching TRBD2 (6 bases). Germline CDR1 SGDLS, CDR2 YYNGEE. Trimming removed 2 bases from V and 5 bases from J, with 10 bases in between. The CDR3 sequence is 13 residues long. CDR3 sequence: CASSVGGGETQYF. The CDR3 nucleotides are TGTGCCAGCAGCGTCGGGGGAGGCGAGACCCAGTACTTC.

In DNA form, the CDR3 reads TGTGCCAGCGGCAGGGTGAAGAACACTGAAGCTTTCTTT. Translated, it gives CASGRVKNTEAFF. The chain links TRBV9 to TRBJ1-1; D possibly corresponds to TRBD1 (5 bases). Germline CDR1 SGDLS, CDR2 YYNGEE. The CDR3 covers 13 residues. V gave up 7 bases and J gave up 1 base, with 11 bases separating them.

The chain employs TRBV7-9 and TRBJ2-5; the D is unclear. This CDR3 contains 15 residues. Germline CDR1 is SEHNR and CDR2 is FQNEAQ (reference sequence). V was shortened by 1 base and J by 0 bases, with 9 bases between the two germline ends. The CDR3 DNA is TGTGCCAGCAGCTTAGAGACAACCAACCAAGAGACCCAGTACTTC. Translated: CASSLETTNQETQYF.

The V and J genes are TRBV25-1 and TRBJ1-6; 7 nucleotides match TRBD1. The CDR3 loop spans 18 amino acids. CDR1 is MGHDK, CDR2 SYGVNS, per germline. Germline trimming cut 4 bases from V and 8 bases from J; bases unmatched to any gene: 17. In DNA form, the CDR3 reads TGTGCCAGCAGTGCGCGCAGGGGGATCCCCTTGACGGATTCACCCCTCCACTTT. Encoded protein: CASSARRGIPLTDSPLHF.

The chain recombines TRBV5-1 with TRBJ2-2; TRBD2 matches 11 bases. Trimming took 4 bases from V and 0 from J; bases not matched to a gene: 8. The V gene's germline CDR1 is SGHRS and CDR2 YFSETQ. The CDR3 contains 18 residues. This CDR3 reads CASSVLAGVDANTGELFF. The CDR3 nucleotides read TGCGCCAGCAGCGTACTAGCGGGAGTCGACGCGAACACCGGGGAGCTGTTTTTT.

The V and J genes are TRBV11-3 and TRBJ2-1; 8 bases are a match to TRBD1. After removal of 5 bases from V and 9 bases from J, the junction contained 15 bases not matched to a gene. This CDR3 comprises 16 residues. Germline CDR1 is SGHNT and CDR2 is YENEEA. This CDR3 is CASSRRTGTPYGEQFF. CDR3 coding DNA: TGTGCCAGCAGCCGCAGGACAGGGACCCCTTACGGTGAGCAGTTCTTC.

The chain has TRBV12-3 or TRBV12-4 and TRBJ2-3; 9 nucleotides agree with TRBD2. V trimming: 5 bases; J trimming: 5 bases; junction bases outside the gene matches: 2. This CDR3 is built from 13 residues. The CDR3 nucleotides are TGTGCCAGCAGTCAAGCGGGGGGAGATACGCAGTATTTT. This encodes CASSQAGGDTQYF.

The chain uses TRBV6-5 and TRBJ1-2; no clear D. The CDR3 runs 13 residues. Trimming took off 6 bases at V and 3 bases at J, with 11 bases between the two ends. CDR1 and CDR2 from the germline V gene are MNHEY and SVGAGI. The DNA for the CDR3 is TGTGCCAGCAGGCGACATTGGGACTATGGCTACACCTTC. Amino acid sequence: CASRRHWDYGYTF.

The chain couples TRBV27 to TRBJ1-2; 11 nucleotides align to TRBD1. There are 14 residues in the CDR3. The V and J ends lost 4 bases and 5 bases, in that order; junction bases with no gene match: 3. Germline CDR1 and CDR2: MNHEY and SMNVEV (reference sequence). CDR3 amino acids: CASSSGTGGYGYTF. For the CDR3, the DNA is TGTGCCAGCAGTTCCGGGACAGGGGGGTATGGCTACACCTTC.

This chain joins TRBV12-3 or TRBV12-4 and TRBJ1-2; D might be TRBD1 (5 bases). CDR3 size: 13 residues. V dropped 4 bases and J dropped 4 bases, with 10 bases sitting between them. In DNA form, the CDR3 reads TGTGCCAGCAGTTCAGGGAATCTCTATGGCTACACCTTC. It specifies CASSSGNLYGYTF.

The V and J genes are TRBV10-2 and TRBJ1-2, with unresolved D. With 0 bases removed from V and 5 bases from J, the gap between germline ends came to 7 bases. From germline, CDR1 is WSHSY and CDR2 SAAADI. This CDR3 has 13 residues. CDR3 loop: CASSESSTYGYTF. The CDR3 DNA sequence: TGCGCCAGCAGTGAGTCGAGTACTTATGGCTACACCTTC.

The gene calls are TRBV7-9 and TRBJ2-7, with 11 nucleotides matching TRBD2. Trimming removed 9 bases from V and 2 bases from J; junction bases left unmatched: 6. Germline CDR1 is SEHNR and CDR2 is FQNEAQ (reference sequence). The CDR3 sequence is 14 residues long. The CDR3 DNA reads TGTGCCAGTAACCTAGCGGGGGGCCCCTACGAGCAGTACTTC. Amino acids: CASNLAGGPYEQYF. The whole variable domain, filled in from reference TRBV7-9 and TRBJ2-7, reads DTGVSQNPRHKITKRGQNVTFRCDPISEHNRLYWYRQTLGQGPEFLTYFQNEAQLEKSRLLSDRFSAERPKGSFSTLEIQRTEQGDSAMYLCASNLAGGPYEQYFGPGTRLTVT.

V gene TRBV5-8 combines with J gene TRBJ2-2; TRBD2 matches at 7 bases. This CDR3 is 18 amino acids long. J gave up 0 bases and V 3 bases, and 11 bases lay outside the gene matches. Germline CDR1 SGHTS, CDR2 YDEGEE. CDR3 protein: CASSSQDSGFPNTGELFF. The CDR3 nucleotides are TGTGCCAGCAGCTCCCAGGATAGCGGGTTCCCGAACACCGGGGAGCTGTTTTTT.

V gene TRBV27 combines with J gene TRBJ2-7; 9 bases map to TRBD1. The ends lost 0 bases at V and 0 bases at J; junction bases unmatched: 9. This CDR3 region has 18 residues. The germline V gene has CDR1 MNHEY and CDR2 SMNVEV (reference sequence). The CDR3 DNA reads TGTGCCAGCAGTTTATCGACGATCCGGGACAGGGCCTCCTACGAGCAGTACTTC. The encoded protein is CASSLSTIRDRASYEQYF.

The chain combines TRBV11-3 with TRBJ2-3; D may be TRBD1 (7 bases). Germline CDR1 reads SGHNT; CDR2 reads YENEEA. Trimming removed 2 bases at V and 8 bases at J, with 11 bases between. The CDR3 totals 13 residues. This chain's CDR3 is CASSLPQGGTQYF. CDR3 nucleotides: TGTGCCAGCAGCTTACCTCAGGGGGGTACGCAGTATTTT. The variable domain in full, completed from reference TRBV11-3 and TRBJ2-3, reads EAGVVQSPRYKIIEKKQPVAFWCNPISGHNTLYWYLQNLGQGPELLIRYENEEAVDDSQLPKDRFSAERLKGVDSTLKIQPAELGDSAVYLCASSLPQGGTQYFGPGTRLTVL.

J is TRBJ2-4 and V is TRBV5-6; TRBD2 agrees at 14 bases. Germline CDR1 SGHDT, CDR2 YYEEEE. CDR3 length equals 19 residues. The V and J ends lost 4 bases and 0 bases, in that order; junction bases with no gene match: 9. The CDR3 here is CASSPRTSGGPLAKNIQYF. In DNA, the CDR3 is TGTGCCAGCAGCCCACGGACTAGCGGGGGGCCTCTAGCCAAAAACATTCAGTACTTC.